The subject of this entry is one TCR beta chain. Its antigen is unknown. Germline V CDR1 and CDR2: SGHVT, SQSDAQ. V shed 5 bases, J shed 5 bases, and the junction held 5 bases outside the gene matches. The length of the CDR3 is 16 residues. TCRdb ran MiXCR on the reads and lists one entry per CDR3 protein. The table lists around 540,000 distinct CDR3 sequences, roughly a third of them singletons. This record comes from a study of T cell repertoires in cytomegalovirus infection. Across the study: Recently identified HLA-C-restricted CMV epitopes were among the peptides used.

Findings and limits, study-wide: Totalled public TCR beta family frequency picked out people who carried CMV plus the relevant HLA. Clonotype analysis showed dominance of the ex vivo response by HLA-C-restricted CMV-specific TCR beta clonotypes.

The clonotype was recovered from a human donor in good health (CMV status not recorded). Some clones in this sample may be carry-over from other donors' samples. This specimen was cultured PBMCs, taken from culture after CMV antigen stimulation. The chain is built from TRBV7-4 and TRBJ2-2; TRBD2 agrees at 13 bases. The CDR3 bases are TGTGCCAGCAGCACACCGGGACTAGCGGGAACCGGGGAGCTGTTTTTT. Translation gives CASSTPGLAGTGELFF.